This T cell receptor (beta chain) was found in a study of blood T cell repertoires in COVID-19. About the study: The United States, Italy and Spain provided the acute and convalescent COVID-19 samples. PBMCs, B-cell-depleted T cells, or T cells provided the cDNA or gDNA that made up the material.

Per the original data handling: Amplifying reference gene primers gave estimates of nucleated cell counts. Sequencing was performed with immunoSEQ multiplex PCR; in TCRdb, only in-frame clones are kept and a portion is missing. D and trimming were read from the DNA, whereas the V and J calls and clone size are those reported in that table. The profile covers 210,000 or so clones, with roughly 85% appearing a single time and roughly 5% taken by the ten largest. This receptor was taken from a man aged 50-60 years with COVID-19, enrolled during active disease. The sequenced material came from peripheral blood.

The CDR3 DNA reads TGTGCCAGCAGTGCACGTCTTGGGGGGTGGACAGATACGCAGTATTTT. This translates into CASSARLGGWTDTQYF. V usage is TRBV27 and J usage is TRBJ2-3; TRBD2 might be the D (6 bases). Germline V lookup: CDR1 MNHEY, CDR2 SMNVEV (reference sequence). The CDR3 totals 16 residues. With 5 bases removed from V and 3 bases from J, the gap between germline ends came to 18 bases.